This T cell receptor (beta chain) emerged from a study of T cells in narcolepsy. This table comes from immunoSEQ multiplex PCR, and its TCRdb copy is limited to in-frame clones, with some not included. The sample includes 30,000 to 35,000 clones, 75% to 90% of them seen just once. Germline CDR1 and CDR2: SGHVS and FQNEAQ. Trimming cost V 7 bases and J 2 bases, with 17 bases left between them. The CDR3 spans 15 residues. This clone showed up just once. This receptor was taken from a human donor with narcolepsy. V gene TRBV7-8 combines with J gene TRBJ2-5, with TRBD2 as a possible D gene (5 bases). Sequencing used CD45RA- memory CD4+ T cells from PBMCs. The CDR3 DNA reads TGTGCCAGCACCGGGTTAGCGCTATTACAAGAGACCCAGTACTTC. Its protein is CASTGLALLQETQYF.